The 9 T cell receptor beta chains below were found in one sample sequenced in a study of shared clonotypes between healthy human individuals. Only in-frame clones appear in the TCRdb table, and some are missing; sequencing was by immunoSEQ multiplex PCR. This sample has about 2.3 million clones, with 90% to 95% found just once. The sample was naive CD4+ T cells from PBMCs. Subset here: CD45RA+ positively selected. The receptor set was obtained from a man aged 18 to 30 in good health. Some clones in this sample may be carry-over from other donors' samples.

Worth noting for this clone: Other DNA variants within this sample encode the same CDR3. The V and J genes are TRBV5-1 and TRBJ2-5; D gene unclear. The CDR3 covers 11 residues. With 5 bases removed from V and 3 bases from J, the gap between germline ends came to 5 bases. CDR1 SGHRS and CDR2 YFSETQ come from the germline V gene. CDR3 sequence: CASRAEETQYF. The DNA of the CDR3 is TGCGCCAGCAGGGCCGAAGAGACCCAGTACTTC.

The chain has TRBV5-7 and TRBJ2-7; D is uncertain. Being an ORF, TRBV5-7 has a function that is uncertain. The CDR3 consists of 16 residues. Trimming cost V 1 base and J 6 bases, with 20 bases left between them. The CDR3 loop reads CASSLYQTYGVSEQYF. CDR3 sequence (DNA): TGTGCCAGCAGCTTGTATCAGACCTATGGGGTGTCCGAGCAGTACTTC.

CDR3 loop: CASSYSSREELFF. The DNA of the CDR3 is TGTGCCAGCAGTTACTCGAGTAGGGAAGAGCTGTTTTTT. V is TRBV6-6 and J is TRBJ2-2; no firm D call. V lost 0 bases, J lost 11 bases, and 10 bases lay in between. CDR3 length: 13 amino acids. Germline CDR1 reads MNHNY; CDR2 reads SVGAGI (reference sequence).

The chain combines TRBV19 with TRBJ2-1; the match to TRBD2 covers 11 bases. CDR3 size: 15 residues. J was trimmed by 4 bases and V by 5 bases; bases with no gene match: 4. CDR1 and CDR2 (germline): LNHDA, SQIVND (reference sequence). CDR3 nucleotide sequence: TGTGCCAGTAGTCGAACTAGCGGGAGATACAATGAGCAGTTCTTC. Its protein is CASSRTSGRYNEQFF.

The rearrangement joins TRBV30 to TRBJ1-4, with a possible D match to TRBD1 (6 bases). This CDR3 is 15 amino acids long. Per germline, CDR1 GTSNPN and CDR2 SVGIG (reference sequence). V was shortened by 2 bases and J by 4 bases, with 14 bases between the two germline ends. CDR3 loop: CAWSRRTARNEKLFF. In DNA, the CDR3 is TGTGCCTGGAGTAGGAGGACAGCCCGTAATGAAAAACTGTTTTTT.

The chain joins TRBV27 to TRBJ1-4; D possibly corresponds to TRBD1 (5 bases). Germline V gene sequence: CDR1 MNHEY, CDR2 SMNVEV (reference sequence). The CDR3 has 14 residues. V lost 4 bases and J 4 bases, leaving 10 bases between the germline ends. This CDR3 is CASSSGRGNEKLFF. DNA for the CDR3: TGTGCCAGCAGTTCGGGACGGGGTAATGAAAAACTGTTTTTT.

The J gene is TRBJ1-1, the V gene TRBV6-5; 7 bases are a match to TRBD1. This CDR3 has 14 residues. After removal of 0 bases from V and 11 bases from J, the junction contained 9 bases not matched to a gene. Germline assignment: CDR1 MNHEY and CDR2 SVGAGI. Written as DNA, the CDR3 is TGTGCCAGCAGTTACTCGAGACAGGGCGGGGAGGCTTTCTTT. Translated: CASSYSRQGGEAFF.

The chain joins TRBV6-1 to TRBJ2-3; 14 bases agree with TRBD2. Germline V CDR1 and CDR2: MNHNS, SASEGT. This CDR3 contains 16 residues. V was pared by 4 bases and J by 4 bases, with 4 bases of the junction left unmatched. The CDR3 DNA follows: TGTGCCAGCAGTGCCGGGACTAGCGGGAGTGCAGATACGCAGTATTTT. This translates into CASSAGTSGSADTQYF.

This chain uses TRBV2 with TRBJ1-2; D perhaps matches TRBD1 (6 bases). Germline V gene sequence: CDR1 SNHLY, CDR2 FYNNEI. V was cut by 4 bases and J by 4 bases, with 16 bases left in between. The CDR3 has 15 amino acids. CDR3 DNA sequence: TGTGCCAGCAGTGTCCATTATGGACAGCTCTATGGCTACACCTTC. This translates into CASSVHYGQLYGYTF.